This T cell receptor beta chain was identified during a study of T cell responses to AZD1222 COVID-19 vaccine (dated by TCRdb to about 2021). Regarding the research as a whole: AZD1222 recipients whose second dose came at about 4 weeks and those whose second dose came at about 12 weeks were combined into one group, since spike-specific TCR depth and breadth did not differ between the two schedules. A total of over 230 trial participants underwent TCR sequencing, of whom around 210 had received two doses of AZD1222 and approximately 25 had received two doses of the MenACWY control vaccine. Trial participants were enrolled by age into 18-55, 56-69 and 70-plus year subgroups, with roughly 150, 30 and 60 TCR-sequenced participants respectively. What the research found in general, with its limitations: Reportedly, almost half of the unique spike-specific TCRs recognized epitopes lying outside the regions that are mutated in the B.1.351 and B.1.1.7 variants. Vaccine-associated CD4 TCRs spanned the whole spike protein, with dominant responses in regions 160-218 and 743-854. Participants were mostly white British and included more females than males, and it was suggested by the authors that clonal diversity may have been underestimated. Spike-specific TCR breadth and depth rose significantly after two AZD1222 doses compared with day 0 and with MenACWY recipients. In the small 56-69-year group, the increase in depth fell short of significance, most likely because of low power. No day 14 peak-response samples were available, so repertoires were characterized only after the peak T cell response. Conclusions about previously exposed vaccinees are limited, since just 5 to 7 AZD1222 recipients were seropositive for SARS-CoV-2 at baseline.

Concerning this clone itself: Its antigen is still unknown. Per-base quality was not reported, and no clone a single base away is much larger than it.

The CDR3 regions of human TCRbeta chains were subjected to immunosequencing. Concerning the study's data processing: TCRs in the repertoires were matched against a reference library of SARS-CoV-2-specific TCRs that had been generated with the MIRA antigen-specificity platform. Breadth was defined as the fraction of unique TCRs that were SARS-CoV-2-associated. Depth was defined as the fraction of total T cells that were SARS-CoV-2-associated. Using the MIRA data, each spike-specific TCR was mapped to the spike region that the TCR reacts to and placed in a CD4 or CD8 class. Log10-transformed breadth and depth values were compared by one-way ANOVA with Sidak's multiple comparisons tests. TCRdb holds this immuneACCESS table with in-frame rearrangements only. Some clones are missing; in checked studies, unresolved V genes explain under half, and the rest has no known cause. V and J calls and clone size are those listed in that table; D and trimming were worked out from the DNA. A total of about 170,000 clones appear in this sample, around nine tenths of them only once. Clones ranked in the top ten supply more than 1.5% of the sample.

Taken with the paper, the label for time point translates to: baseline before first vaccination. Vaccinee samples came from UK trials COV001 and COV002, including a single-blind randomized controlled phase 2/3 trial of AZD1222 (ChAdOx1 nCoV-19) in healthy adults. Trial participant PBMC samples were collected at day 0 and day 28 after the second dose for TCRbeta chain sequencing. Reading from cysteine to phenylalanine, the CDR3 counts 14 amino acids. CDR3 DNA is the only sequence kept; it has 42 bases, read in frame from the first base. V is clipped by 6 bases and J by 4 bases, and the sequence between their germline boundaries is 15 bases long. CDR1 and CDR2 are drawn from the germline V gene: SGHVS, FQNEAQ.

The origin of this receptor is an adult in good health. The source material was peripheral blood, sampled on day 0 of AZD1222 vaccination. The sequence joins TRBV7-8 to TRBJ2-5; the D segment may tentatively be TRBD1 or TRBD2, each giving 6 matched bases. At the DNA level, the sequence is TGTGCCAGCAGGCCAACAGGGACTGCAGAGACCCAGTACTTC. Translated, this gives CASRPTGTAETQYF.